This T cell receptor (beta chain) is from a study of blood T cell repertoires in COVID-19. Study-wide context: The United States, Italy and Spain supplied acute and convalescent COVID-19 samples. PBMCs, B-cell-depleted T cells, or T cells provided the cDNA or gDNA that made up the material.

The CDR3 has 14 residues. The V end was cut by 5 bases, the J end by 1 base, with 10 bases between. CDR1 and CDR2 (germline): SGHVS, FQNEAQ. The authors' processing: Quantification of nucleated cells was approximated via reference gene primer amplification. Sequenced by immunoSEQ multiplex PCR; TCRdb stores in-frame clones only, minus some. The D gene and trimming were derived from the DNA, and the V and J assignments and clone size from that table. This table holds roughly 130,000 clones, about 83% found once. J is TRBJ2-3 and V is TRBV7-8; D is perhaps TRBD2 (5 bases). Sequencing was carried out using peripheral blood. The clonotype originates from a man aged 50 or older with acute or convalescent COVID-19. CDR3 in amino acids: CASSPGLRTDTQYF. The CDR3 nucleotides read TGTGCCAGCAGCCCTGGACTGCGCACAGATACGCAGTATTTT. Together with reference TRBV7-8 and TRBJ2-3, the CDR3 gives the full variable domain: GAGVSQSPRYKVAKRGQDVALRCDPISGHVSLFWYQQALGQGPEFLTYFQNEAQLDKSGLPSDRFFAERPEGSVSTLKIQRTQQEDSAVYLCASSPGLRTDTQYFGPGTRLTVL.